This T cell receptor (beta chain) originates from a study of blood T cell repertoires in COVID-19. Overall study: Italy, Spain and the United States were the sources of the convalescent and acute COVID-19 samples. Sample material is recorded as cDNA or gDNA derived from T cells, B-cell-depleted T cells, or PBMCs.

Per the germline V gene, CDR1 is GTSNPN and CDR2 is SVGIG (reference sequence). V trimming: 3 bases; J trimming: 0 bases; junction bases outside the gene matches: 0. The CDR3 covers 13 residues. Original data processing: Quantification of nucleated cells was approximated via reference gene primer amplification. Data came from immunoSEQ multiplex PCR; TCRdb stores just in-frame clones and leaves some out. The V and J calls and the clone size are those of that table, but D and trimming were determined from the DNA. The repertoire holds under 250,000 clones, with 80% to 85% as singletons. This clone was seen once.

The sequencing sample was made of peripheral blood. This chain joins TRBV30 and TRBJ2-3; 7 bases map to TRBD2. This TCR came from a woman aged 60-70 years with acute or convalescent COVID-19. CDR3 in amino acids: CAWRGGSTDTQYF. The CDR3 DNA reads TGTGCCTGGAGGGGGGGGAGCACAGATACGCAGTATTTT.